A single sample gave rise to the 2 T cell receptor beta chains below, sequenced in a study of cytomegalovirus exposure and HLA in healthy donors. Clones were sequenced by immunoSEQ multiplex PCR, and TCRdb holds only the in-frame ones, with some missing. The table lists roughly 56,000 clones, just over 90% of them singletons. Sequenced sample: PBMCs. The receptors derive from a woman between 18 and 29 years old in good health and CMV-seropositive.

The chain uses TRBV5-1 and TRBJ1-6; the D gene is possibly TRBD1 (5 bases). From germline, CDR1 is SGHRS and CDR2 YFSETQ. Trimming shortened V by 0 bases and J by 12 bases, and 10 bases separated the two germline ends. The CDR3 totals 13 residues. For the CDR3, the DNA is TGCGCCAGCAGCTTGGAAGGGGCCCAACCCCTCCACTTT. This translates into CASSLEGAQPLHF.

This clone came up once. This sequence joins TRBV10-3 and TRBJ2-5, with D perhaps matching TRBD2 (5 bases). The germline CDR1 and CDR2 sequences are ENHRY and SYGVKD. The CDR3 is 16 amino acids. V lost 0 bases and J 2 bases, leaving 13 bases between the germline ends. The CDR3 region is CAISESGMNAQETQYF. The CDR3 DNA follows: TGTGCCATCAGTGAGTCCGGGATGAATGCTCAAGAGACCCAGTACTTC.